This section outlines one TCR beta chain sequence together with its context. The antigen remains undetermined. The sample belongs to a study of OX40 agonist ivuxolimab in advanced cancers. Some clones are missing from TCRdb's copy, which holds only in-frame ones; the method was immunoSEQ multiplex PCR. This sample yields tens of thousands of clones, of which more than 75% are seen a single time; roughly 9.8% belongs to the top ten. Regarding the study as a whole: Expanded clones were, on average, more numerous in CD8+ T cells than in CD4+. In the 0.1 to 3.0 mg/kg range, CD4+ and CD8+ blood T cells had expanded clonally by week 6. The specificity for antigen of the expanded peripheral T cells was not determined.

This clonotype was sampled from an adult with an advanced solid tumor such as melanoma, head and neck, liver or kidney cancer. The material was CD4+ or CD8+ T cells sorted from blood, obtained in a trial of the OX40 agonist ivuxolimab.

The CDR3 here is CASSQAPSGTVENIQYF. The CDR3 nucleotides read TGCGCCAGCAGCCAAGCGCCTAGCGGGACGGTGGAAAACATTCAGTACTTC. The rearrangement links TRBV4-1 to TRBJ2-4; 9 bases match TRBD2. Trimming removed 1 base from V and 5 bases from J; junction bases left unmatched: 9. The CDR3 has 17 amino acids. Germline CDR1 MGHRA, CDR2 YSYEKL.